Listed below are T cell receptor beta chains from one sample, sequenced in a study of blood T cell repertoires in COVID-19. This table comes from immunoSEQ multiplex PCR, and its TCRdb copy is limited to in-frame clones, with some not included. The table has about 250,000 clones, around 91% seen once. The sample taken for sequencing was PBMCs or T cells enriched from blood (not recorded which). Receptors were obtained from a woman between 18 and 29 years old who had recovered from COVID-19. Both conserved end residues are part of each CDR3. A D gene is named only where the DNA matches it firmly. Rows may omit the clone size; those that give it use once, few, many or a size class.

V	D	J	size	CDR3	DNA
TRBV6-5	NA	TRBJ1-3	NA	CASSYSGGGPGNTIYF	TGTGCCAGCAGTTACTCTGGGGGAGGTCCTGGAAACACCATATATTTT
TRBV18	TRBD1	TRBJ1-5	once	CASSYGQGARPQHF	TGTGCCAGCTCATATGGACAGGGGGCTAGGCCCCAGCATTTT
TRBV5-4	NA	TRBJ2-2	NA	CASSPSGAGELFF	TGTGCCAGCAGCCCATCGGGGGCCGGGGAGCTGTTTTTT
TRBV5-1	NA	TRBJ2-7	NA	CASSLAIGGGSYEQYF	TGCGCCAGCAGCTTGGCGATAGGGGGGGGCTCCTACGAGCAGTACTTC
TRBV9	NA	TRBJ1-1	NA	CASSASDFSNTEAFF	TGTGCCAGCAGCGCCTCGGACTTCTCGAACACTGAAGCTTTCTTT
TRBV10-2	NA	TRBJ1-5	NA	CASSGGNSNQPQHF	TGCGCCAGCAGTGGAGGTAATAGCAATCAGCCCCAGCATTTT
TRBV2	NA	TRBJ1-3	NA	CASSGGGQFSGNTIYF	TGTGCCAGCAGTGGGGGCGGTCAGTTCTCTGGAAACACCATATATTTT
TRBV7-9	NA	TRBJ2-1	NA	CASSLSGNEQFF	TGTGCCAGCAGCTTATCCGGCAATGAGCAGTTCTTC
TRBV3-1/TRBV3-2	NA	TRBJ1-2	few	CASSQVAGPGLNYGYTF	TGTGCCAGCAGCCAAGTGGCAGGGCCCGGGTTAAACTATGGCTACACCTTC
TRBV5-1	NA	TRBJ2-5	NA	CASSERSQETQYF	TGCGCCAGCAGCGAGCGATCACAAGAGACCCAGTACTTC
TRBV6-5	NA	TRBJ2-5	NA	CASNSGVQGETQYF	TGTGCCAGCAACTCAGGGGTACAAGGAGAGACCCAGTACTTC
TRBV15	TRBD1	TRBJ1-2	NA	CATSRDLAGGDRYGYTF	TGTGCCACCAGCAGAGATCTGGCAGGGGGCGATCGCTATGGCTACACCTTC
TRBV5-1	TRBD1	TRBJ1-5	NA	CASSPGQGANQPQHF	TGCGCCAGCAGCCCCGGACAGGGGGCCAATCAGCCCCAGCATTTT
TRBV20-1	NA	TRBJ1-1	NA	CSASLRGPGTTEAFF	TGCAGTGCTAGTCTCAGGGGCCCTGGGACCACTGAAGCTTTCTTT
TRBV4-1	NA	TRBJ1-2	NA	CASSRDGVRVYGYTF	TGCGCCAGCAGCCGAGATGGGGTCAGGGTGTATGGCTACACCTTC
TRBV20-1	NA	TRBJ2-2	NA	CSASKGSTGELFF	TGCAGTGCTAGTAAGGGGTCCACCGGGGAGCTGTTTTTT